These 9 T cell receptor beta chains originate from one sample sequenced in a study of regulatory T cells in long-lasting Graves disease. The authors built TCR beta libraries using iRepertoire HTBI primers and Arm-PCR of CDR3 regions. TCRdb reanalysed the multiplex PCR reads using MiXCR and keeps one entry per CDR3 protein. Among around 500,000 distinct CDR3 sequences listed, about 15% were seen once. The sample's time point: newly diagnosed GD, antithyroid drugs for less than 3 months. The TCR library was prepared using RNA isolated from PBMCs. These same records also appear under a second study, on T cells in Graves' hyperthyroidism and ophthalmopathy.

Sequenced here: peripheral blood mononuclear cells (PBMCs), sampled at new diagnosis, from a patient treated with antithyroid drugs. The receptors here all came from a woman between 40 and 65 years old with Graves disease.

The chain's CDR3 is CASSQVWGRAQETQYF. DNA of the CDR3: TGCGCCAGCAGCCAAGTCTGGGGTAGGGCTCAAGAGACCCAGTACTTC. This chain uses TRBV5-1 with TRBJ2-5; no reliable D call. With 4 bases removed from V and 2 bases from J, the gap between germline ends came to 18 bases. The CDR3 loop spans 16 amino acids. Per the germline V gene, CDR1 is SGHRS and CDR2 is YFSETQ.

Ten or more counts support this clonotype. The chain has TRBV6-5 and TRBJ1-2, with D unresolved. The CDR3 loop spans 13 amino acids. Trimming stripped 2 bases from V and 6 bases from J, with 10 bases between. In germline, CDR1 is MNHEY, CDR2 SVGAGI. CDR3 nucleotide sequence: TGTGCCAGCAGTTACGGTTTTCGAGATGGCTACACCTTC. It yields the protein CASSYGFRDGYTF.

This clonotype was detected many times. The chain combines TRBV11-2 with TRBJ2-1; D is ambiguous. CDR1 is SGHAT and CDR2 is FQNNGV in the germline V gene. This CDR3 has 13 amino acids. V gave up 4 bases and J gave up 7 bases, with 11 bases separating them. The CDR3, as DNA: TGTGCCAGCAGCTCCTACCCGTCGAATGAGCAGTTCTTC. This codes for CASSSYPSNEQFF. Based on the CDR3 plus reference TRBV11-2 and TRBJ2-1, the full variable domain is EAGVAQSPRYKIIEKRQSVAFWCNPISGHATLYWYQQILGQGPKLLIQFQNNGVVDDSQLPKDRFSAERLKGVDSTLKIQPAKLEDSAVYLCASSSYPSNEQFFGPGTRLTVL.

This clonotype was detected many times. The V and J genes are TRBV3-1 and TRBJ2-7; tentative D call: TRBD2 (6 bases). Per germline, CDR1 LGHDT and CDR2 YNNKEL (reference sequence). Trimming took off 5 bases at V and 3 bases at J, with 17 bases between the two ends. This CDR3 has 15 residues. The CDR3: CASSFSGTEYYEQYF. The CDR3 DNA follows: TGTGCCAGCAGCTTTTCCGGGACTGAATACTACGAGCAGTACTTC.

In this sample, this clonotype turned up many times. The CDR3, as DNA: TGTGCCATCAGGCGGGACTTGAACACTGAAGCTTTCTTT. Its translation: CAIRRDLNTEAFF. The chain recombines TRBV10-3 with TRBJ1-1, with D possibly being TRBD1 (5 bases). CDR3 length equals 13 residues. V lost 6 bases, J lost 0 bases, and 8 bases lay in between. The germline V gene encodes CDR1 ENHRY and CDR2 SYGVKD.

This chain links TRBV6-1 with TRBJ1-3, with D perhaps matching TRBD1 (5 bases). Per germline, CDR1 MNHNS and CDR2 SASEGT. The CDR3 is 12 amino acids. CDR3 DNA: TGTGCTAGCGGGGGCTCTGGAAACACCATATATTTT. It encodes CASGGSGNTIYF.

This clonotype was recorded many times. The rearrangement links TRBV12-3 or TRBV12-4 to TRBJ1-2; 7 bases map to TRBD1. The V gene end was trimmed by 5 bases and the J gene end by 6 bases; junction bases not matched to a gene: 6. The CDR3 runs 13 residues. The CDR3 protein is CASSGQASDGYTF. CDR3 sequence (DNA): TGTGCCAGCAGTGGACAGGCTAGCGATGGCTACACCTTC.

Many counts were recorded for this clonotype. The V and J genes are TRBV2 and TRBJ1-5; 7 bases are a match to TRBD1. CDR3 length: 16 amino acids. Germline V CDR1 and CDR2: SNHLY, FYNNEI. J lost 0 bases, V lost 3 bases, and 5 bases had no gene match. The CDR3 region has the DNA TGTGCCAGCAGTGATCGGACAGGTAGTAGCAATCAGCCCCAGCATTTT. Its protein product is CASSDRTGSSNQPQHF.

This clonotype has at least ten counts. The rearrangement joins TRBV15 to TRBJ2-1; D ambiguous. CDR3 length: 13 residues. Trimming cost V 0 bases and J 10 bases, with 10 bases left between them. Germline values: CDR1 LNHNV, CDR2 YYDKDF (reference sequence). The CDR3 sequence: CATSRDLGSEQFF. The DNA of the CDR3 is TGTGCCACCAGCAGAGATCTGGGCTCCGAGCAGTTCTTC.